These 7 T cell receptor beta chains originate from one sample sequenced in a study of T cell repertoires in cytomegalovirus infection. In TCRdb, the reads were re-called with MiXCR into one record per CDR3 protein. The sample holds fewer than 350,000 distinct CDR3 sequences, just under 30% seen once. The antigens of these receptors remain unknown. The sequences come from cultured PBMCs, collected from culture after CMV antigen stimulation. These TCRs come from a human donor in good health (CMV status not recorded). Some clones in this sample may be carry-over from other donors' samples.

Worth noting for this clonotype: This likely comes from a read error, as the CDR3 has no conserved phenylalanine or tryptophan at its end. The V call is TRBV12-3 or TRBV12-4, the J call TRBJ2-1; D unresolved. There are 17 residues in the CDR3. V lost 8 bases to trimming and J lost 8 bases, with 28 bases between them. The CDR3 region has the DNA TGTGCCAGCGGGCCCCGGGCCTACTCGGTAGGCGATCATGAGCAGTTCCTC. This codes for CASGPRAYSVGDHEQFL.

This chain joins TRBV7-3 and TRBJ1-1, with 8 bases lining up with TRBD1. V gave up 5 bases and J gave up 8 bases; unmatched junction bases: 10. Per the germline V gene, CDR1 is SGHTA and CDR2 is FQGTGA. This CDR3 has 14 residues. The CDR3 DNA reads as TGTGCCAGCAGCCCGGGACAGGCGAAAGGCGAAGCTTTCTTT. It codes for CASSPGQAKGEAFF.

The chain couples TRBV12-3 or TRBV12-4 to TRBJ2-3; D is undetermined. Trimming removed 7 bases from V and 0 bases from J, with 11 bases in between. The CDR3 has 14 amino acids. The CDR3: CASKSDPSTDTQYF. In DNA, the CDR3 is TGTGCCAGCAAATCGGATCCGAGCACAGATACGCAGTATTTT.

This clonotype was seen a few times. The V gene is TRBV6-1, the J gene TRBJ1-5; D is unresolved. Germline loops: CDR1 MNHNS, CDR2 SASEGT. Trimming removed 7 bases at V and 3 bases at J, with 7 bases between. The CDR3 loop spans 12 amino acids. The CDR3 here is CASTVINQPQHF. DNA of the CDR3: TGTGCCAGCACAGTAATCAATCAGCCCCAGCATTTT.

V and J are TRBV28 and TRBJ1-3; no clear D gene. The germline V gene has CDR1 MDHEN and CDR2 SYDVKM. The CDR3 is made up of 11 amino acids. V lost 6 bases to trimming and J lost 5 bases, with 5 bases between them. CDR3: CASSRRNTIYF. DNA of the CDR3: TGTGCCAGCAGCCGACGAAACACCATATATTTT.

V usage is TRBV29-1 and J usage is TRBJ1-2; TRBD1 is a possible D gene (5 bases). V shed 2 bases and J shed 7 bases, with 8 bases lying between them. This CDR3 comprises 11 residues. Looked up from germline, CDR1 is SQVTM and CDR2 is ANQGSEA. This chain's CDR3 is CSVESRVGYTF. CDR3 in DNA: TGCAGCGTTGAAAGCAGGGTTGGCTACACCTTC.

CDR3 nucleotides: TGCGCCAGCAGCCCCCGACCAGGATCAGATGAAAAACTGTTTTTT. This sequence encodes CASSPRPGSDEKLFF. The chain combines TRBV4-1 with TRBJ1-4; no clear D gene. Germline CDR1 reads MGHRA; CDR2 reads YSYEKL. V lost 4 bases to trimming and J lost 6 bases, with 15 bases between them. The length of the CDR3 is 15 residues.